This T cell receptor beta chain is drawn from a study of neurological immune-mediated disorders. TCRdb itself ran the 5' RACE reads through MiXCR, one entry per CDR3 protein. The sample has about 31,000 distinct CDR3 sequences; about a sixth are singletons. The table lists this clonotype with many counts. Time point of the sample: technical triplicate 3. The CDR3 sequence is 16 residues long. In germline, CDR1 is SGHTA, CDR2 FQGTGA. J lost 6 bases, V lost 0 bases, and 7 bases had no gene match. The sample comprised CD4+ T cells from blood. This receptor was obtained from a female donor with HTLV-1-associated myelopathy (HAM/TSP). The chain couples TRBV7-3 to TRBJ2-1; 8 bases line up with TRBD1. The CDR3 protein is CASSLTGGRGRNEQFF. CDR3 DNA sequence: TGTGCCAGCAGCTTAACGGGGGGCAGGGGGCGCAATGAGCAGTTCTTC.